Listed below are T cell receptor beta chains from one sample, sequenced in a study of T cell responses to AZD1222 COVID-19 vaccine. TCRdb's table, derived via immunoSEQ multiplex PCR, lists solely in-frame clones and lacks some. The sample has around 150,000 clones, under 95% seen once. The specimen comprised peripheral blood, sampled on day 0 of AZD1222 vaccination. The origin of the receptors is an adult in good health. CDR3s include the opening cysteine and the closing phenylalanine or tryptophan. The order of the fields is D gene, J gene, V gene, clone size, CDR3 DNA, CDR3 protein. D genes are given only for firm matches. Clone sizes are given selectively: once, few, many, or a class where the clone is expanded.

D: .; J: TRBJ1-2; V: TRBV7-9; size: few; DNA: TGTGCCAGCAGCTTAGAAACGCCAACGCGGGGCTACACCTTC; CDR3: CASSLETPTRGYTF
D: .; J: TRBJ2-3; V: TRBV14; size: .; DNA: TGTGCCAGCAGCCGGCGCGGAGGTACGCAGTATTTT; CDR3: CASSRRGGTQYF
D: .; J: TRBJ1-1; V: TRBV6-1; size: .; DNA: TGTGCCAGCAGTGAAGAGGGAGAAGCTTTCTTT; CDR3: CASSEEGEAFF
D: .; J: TRBJ1-6; V: TRBV7-2; size: .; DNA: TGTGCCAGCAGCTTATATCCGGGGAGCAATTCACCCCTCCACTTT; CDR3: CASSLYPGSNSPLHF
D: .; J: TRBJ2-7; V: TRBV28; size: few; DNA: TGTGCCAGCAGTTTGGACAGTGGTTATTACGAGCAGTACTTC; CDR3: CASSLDSGYYEQYF
D: TRBD2; J: TRBJ2-7; V: TRBV4-2; size: .; DNA: TGTGCCAGCAGCCCCCACCTCCTTGGCCAGCGGGAGCTGGGCGAGCAGTACTTC; CDR3: CASSPHLLGQRELGEQYF
D: TRBD1; J: TRBJ2-7; V: TRBV19; size: once; DNA: TGTGCCAGTAGCCCACGGGACAGGAGCTCCTACGAGCAGTACTTC; CDR3: CASSPRDRSSYEQYF
D: TRBD2; J: TRBJ2-1; V: TRBV7-9; size: .; DNA: TGTGCCAGCAGGTTCGGATTAGCGGGAGGGGTAGACAATGAGCAGTTCTTC; CDR3: CASRFGLAGGVDNEQFF
D: TRBD1; J: TRBJ1-2; V: TRBV28; size: .; DNA: TGTGCCAGCAGTTTCCTCGGGACAGGGAGAAGACGCTACACCTTC; CDR3: CASSFLGTGRRRYTF
D: TRBD1; J: TRBJ2-2; V: TRBV7-2; size: .; DNA: TGTGCCAGCAGCTTACGACAGGGTCTTGGCACCGGGGAGCTGTTTTTT; CDR3: CASSLRQGLGTGELFF
D: .; J: TRBJ1-2; V: TRBV4-2; size: once; DNA: TGTGCCAGCACCTCAAAGGGAGGGGGGGAGAATGGCTACACCTTC; CDR3: CASTSKGGGENGYTF
D: .; J: TRBJ2-3; V: TRBV28; size: .; DNA: TGTGCCAGTGAAGGGGCTACAGATACGCAGTATTTT; CDR3: CASEGATDTQYF
D: .; J: TRBJ2-3; V: TRBV9; size: .; DNA: TGTGCCAGCAGCGTAGCGAGCCCCGATACGCAGTATTTT; CDR3: CASSVASPDTQYF
D: .; J: TRBJ2-2; V: TRBV24-1; size: .; DNA: TGTGCCACCAGTGCCGTGGGGGGCACCGGGGAGCTGTTTTTT; CDR3: CATSAVGGTGELFF
D: TRBD1; J: TRBJ2-2; V: TRBV14; size: .; DNA: TGTGCCAGCAGCCAAGATAGCCACAGGGGCAAAAACACCGGGGAGCTGTTTTTT; CDR3: CASSQDSHRGKNTGELFF
D: .; J: TRBJ1-5; V: TRBV28; size: .; DNA: TGTGCCACCCGGACACACTATAGCAATCAGCCCCAGCATTTT; CDR3: CATRTHYSNQPQHF
D: TRBD2; J: TRBJ2-7; V: TRBV3-1/TRBV3-2; size: .; DNA: TGTGCCAGCAGCAAGCGCCTAGCGGGAGATATCAAGCAGTACTTC; CDR3: CASSKRLAGDIKQYF
D: .; J: TRBJ2-3; V: TRBV4-3; size: .; DNA: TGCGCCAGCAGCCAAGTTCCCCCGGGCTCTGGGAATACGCAGTATTTT; CDR3: CASSQVPPGSGNTQYF
D: .; J: TRBJ2-5; V: TRBV7-2; size: .; DNA: TGTGCCAGCAGCTTAGTATTGGTTAAACAGTCGACCCAGTACTTC; CDR3: CASSLVLVKQSTQYF
D: .; J: TRBJ1-4; V: TRBV7-9; size: .; DNA: TGTGCCAGCAGCTTTGGGGGCGGGGCAGGAGATGAAAAACTGTTTTTT; CDR3: CASSFGGGAGDEKLFF
D: .; J: TRBJ1-2; V: TRBV19; size: .; DNA: TGTGCCAGTAGACCACCGGGGGGCTATGGCTACACCTTC; CDR3: CASRPPGGYGYTF
D: .; J: TRBJ2-5; V: TRBV19; size: .; DNA: TGTGCCAGTAGTAAAGGGTTGCAAGAGACCCAGTACTTC; CDR3: CASSKGLQETQYF
D: .; J: TRBJ1-5; V: TRBV25-1; size: .; DNA: TGTGCCAGCAGTGAATCGATGAGGGCCCCCCAGCATTTT; CDR3: CASSESMRAPQHF
D: .; J: TRBJ1-4; V: TRBV6-6; size: .; DNA: TGTGCCAGCAGTTACTCGGGAGGGATCGGGGAAAAACTGTTTTTT; CDR3: CASSYSGGIGEKLFF
D: .; J: TRBJ2-3; V: TRBV19; size: .; DNA: TGTGCCAGTAGTATACAACAAGGCGGCAGCGGTGCAGATACGCAGTATTTT; CDR3: CASSIQQGGSGADTQYF
D: .; J: TRBJ2-7; V: TRBV7-2; size: .; DNA: TGTGCCAGCAGCGTAAGCCGGGACTTCCAGGAGCAGTACTTC; CDR3: CASSVSRDFQEQYF